Detailed here is one T cell receptor (beta chain). These data belong to a study of radiation and T cells in renal cell carcinoma. Assay: immunoSEQ multiplex PCR; the TCRdb copy retains only in-frame clones and omits some. The sample consists of some 150,000 clones, roughly 85% of them appearing once. Time point meaning: baseline pretreatment blood. Sample treatment: 15 Gy SBRT to primary tumor, nephrectomy 4 weeks later. CDR3 length equals 12 residues. Between the trimmed V and J ends, which lost 1 base and 8 bases, there was a span of 7 bases. Per germline, CDR1 SEHNR and CDR2 FQNEAQ (reference sequence).

The origin of this receptor is a woman aged 50 to 60 with renal cell carcinoma. Sequenced here: blood, sampled from a patient whose treatment included radiotherapy and nephrectomy. This rearrangement joins TRBV7-9 to TRBJ2-3; D is ambiguous. CDR3 nucleotides: TGTGCCAGCAGCTTAGGGAGTGGTACGCAGTATTTT. Its translation is CASSLGSGTQYF.